The present entry profiles one T cell receptor (beta chain) with its context. Its cognate antigen is unknown. The data originate from a study of CXCR3-negative and CXCR3-positive naive CD8 T cells. The authors made the TRB cDNA libraries by 5' RACE using UMI labels. TCRdb reprocessed the 5' RACE reads, with one entry per CDR3 protein and no DNA. The sample table includes roughly 130,000 distinct CDR3 sequences. The germline V gene encodes CDR1 SEHNR and CDR2 FQNEAQ (reference sequence). The CDR3 extends over 12 amino acids. Study results and caveats: Greater hydrophobicity was found in TRB CDR3s of CXCR3-positive naive cells than of CXCR3-negative naive cells. TCR interaction strength was inferred from TRB CDR3 physicochemistry, as CD5 matched across naive subsets. After cryopreservation, CXCR3 expression dropped partially; most assays used fresh PBMCs.

CD45RO-CCR7+CD27+CD95- cells counted as naive CD8+ T cells. This TCR was recovered from a human donor in good health. Some clones in this sample may be carry-over from other donors' samples. This sequence joins TRBV7-9 and TRBJ2-1. The material sequenced was naive CXCR3+ CD8+ T cells from blood. Subset reported: CD45RO-CCR7+CD27+CD95- naive CD8+ T cells expressing CXCR3 (TNR3+). The CDR3 reads CASGFANNEQFF.